The present TCR beta chain was sequenced within a study of T-cell reconstitution after alpha-beta-depleted transplantation in children. This clonotype was recorded a few times. The antigen remains unidentified. Study-wide points: The high TCRbeta diversity at day 60 in some patients came from surviving recipient T cells and thymic progenitors. Expanded clones from the graft, numbering several hundred, reportedly supplied alpha-beta T cells about two months after transplant.

Unique molecular identifiers were built into the TCRbeta library. TCRdb processed the PCR reads anew with MiXCR; each CDR3 protein has one entry. Of 780,000 or so distinct CDR3 sequences detected, less than 20% appear once; the ten largest clones hold around 4.5%. V was pared by 4 bases and J by 2 bases, with 11 bases between. CDR3 size: 13 residues. CDR1 and CDR2 (germline): SQVTM, ANQGSEA. This material consisted of PBMCs, mostly from graft donor cells, taken 360 days after TCRalphabeta/CD19-depleted stem cell transplant. The chain has TRBV29-1 and TRBJ1-1; D is perhaps TRBD1 (5 bases). This clonotype was sampled from a male patient younger than 18 who had a stem cell transplant for acute lymphoblastic leukemia, so the T cells may come from the graft donor. DNA for the CDR3: TGCAGCGTTGCTAGGGGCGTCAACACTGAAGCTTTCTTT. Translated: CSVARGVNTEAFF.